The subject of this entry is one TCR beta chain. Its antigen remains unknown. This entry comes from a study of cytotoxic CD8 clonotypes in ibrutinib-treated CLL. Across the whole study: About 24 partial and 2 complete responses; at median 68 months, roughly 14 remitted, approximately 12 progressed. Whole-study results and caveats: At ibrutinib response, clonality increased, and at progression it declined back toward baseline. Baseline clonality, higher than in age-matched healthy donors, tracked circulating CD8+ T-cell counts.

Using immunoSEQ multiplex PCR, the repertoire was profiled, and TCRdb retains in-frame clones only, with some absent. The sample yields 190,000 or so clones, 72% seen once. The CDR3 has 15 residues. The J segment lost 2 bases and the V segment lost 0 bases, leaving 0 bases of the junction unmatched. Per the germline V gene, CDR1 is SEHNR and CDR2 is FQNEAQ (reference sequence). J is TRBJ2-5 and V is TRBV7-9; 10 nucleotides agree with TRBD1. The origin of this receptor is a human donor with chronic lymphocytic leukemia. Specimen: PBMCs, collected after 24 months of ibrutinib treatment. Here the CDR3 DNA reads TGTGCCAGCAGCTTAGCGGGACAGGGGCAAGAGACCCAGTACTTC. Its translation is CASSLAGQGQETQYF. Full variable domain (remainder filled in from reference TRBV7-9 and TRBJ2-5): DTGVSQNPRHKITKRGQNVTFRCDPISEHNRLYWYRQTLGQGPEFLTYFQNEAQLEKSRLLSDRFSAERPKGSFSTLEIQRTEQGDSAMYLCASSLAGQGQETQYFGPGTRLLVL.